This T cell receptor (beta chain) was found in a study of vaccination and CD4 T cells after COVID-19. For the study at large: The convalescents comprised six males and four females, two of them Hispanic. Samples taken post-COVID came a median roughly 13 weeks after diagnosis, ranging from 35 to 161. In culture, cells were exposed to overlapping spike peptides from SARS-CoV-2, HCoV-NL63, HCoV-OC43 and HCoV-229E.

This CDR3 spans 15 amino acids. CDR1 MNHNS and CDR2 SASEGT come from the germline V gene. V lost 7 bases to trimming and J lost 4 bases, with 19 bases between them. Regarding treatment: roughly 11-day PBMC culture with coronavirus spike peptide pools or control peptides (ViraFEST assay). From the approximately ten-day cultures, CD4+ T cells were isolated by negative selection. Sequencing of DNA taken from cultured CD4+ T cells relied on the Oncomine TCR Beta short-read assay. TCRdb independently ran MiXCR on the PCR reads; one entry per CDR3 protein. In the table there are approximately 10,000 distinct CDR3 sequences, about 50% of which are singletons. This clonotype was seen only a few times. Its cognate antigen is unknown.

The gene calls are TRBV6-1 and TRBJ1-1; D perhaps matches TRBD1 (6 bases). The sample taken for sequencing was CD4+ T cells from blood, cultured in vitro. The origin of this receptor is a human donor who had recovered from COVID-19. The CDR3 is CASKGGSGGGTEAFF. CDR3 DNA: TGTGCCAGCAAAGGTGGATCGGGGGGCGGCACTGAAGCTTTCTTT.